This TCR beta chain was identified in a study of T cells in localized non-small cell lung cancer (dated by TCRdb to about 2020). Looking at the study overall: The study analyzed T cell repertoires of hundreds of early-stage NSCLC patients, comparing tumors and uninvolved tumor-adjacent lungs. The cohort comprised a few hundred treatment-naïve NSCLC patients with resected, localized lung tumors. A mean age of approximately 70 years was recorded for the NSCLC patients, of whom some 130 were male and around 100 were female. General study outcomes and caveats: Since the design was exploratory, TCR variables were selected using unadjusted p-values with no false-discovery rate correction. Because multi-region tumor sequencing was not performed, intratumor heterogeneity could not be ruled out. A median of about 61 of the top 100 tumor clones turned up in the paired uninvolved adjacent lung, and under 30 of those clones also ranked among the top 100 of that same adjacent lung. Uninvolved tumor-adjacent lung showed the highest T cell clonality, higher than tumor, which suggests more focused antigenic responses in the uninvolved tumor-adjacent lung. Higher blood T cell density associated with longer overall survival, while higher adjacent-lung clonality associated with shorter survival.

At the junction V is shortened by 2 bases and J by 8 bases; bases outside the gene matches: 8. In the germline V gene, CDR1 corresponds to MNHEY and CDR2 to SVGAGI. Including cysteine and phenylalanine, the CDR3 has 14 amino acids. Kept here is only the CDR3 DNA, which spans 42 bases and is read in frame from base 1. At diagnosis, peripheral blood, uninvolved tumor-adjacent lung and tumor were collected and were preserved as a mix of fresh-frozen and FFPE material. For TCR repertoire profiling, blood samples were analyzed as peripheral blood mononuclear cells. The immunoSEQ Assay was used to sequence TCR beta CDR3 regions from DNA. The source study handled its data this way. To compute T cell density, TCR beta template counts were normalized to usable DNA, which was estimated by amplifying housekeeping genes. Richness was estimated using the preseqR package, with extrapolation to 400,000 templates for PBMC samples and to 120,000 templates for tissue samples. Clonality was defined as one minus Pielou's evenness. Differential abundance testing on productive amino-acid clonotypes, with a minimum total count of 5 and an alpha of 0.1, was used to identify tissue-enriched TCRs. The Jaccard Index and the Morisita Overlap Index were used to measure how much the repertoires overlapped between compartments. GLIPH grouped TCR beta CDR3s together with public tetramer-defined viral CDR3s, and a viral motif had to include at least three viral sequences and show V-gene enrichment. TCRdb's version of the immuneACCESS table is confined to in-frame rearrangements and falls short of the full clone set. An unresolved V gene accounts for under half of the shortfall where checked; the remainder is of unknown origin. D and trimming were read from the DNA, whereas the V and J calls and clone size are those reported in that table. The sample includes approximately 34,000 clones, with 93% observed a single time. Together, the top ten hold 7% to 9.5% of the sample.

Concerning this clone: This receptor's antigen is unknown. No base quality values were provided; no much bigger clone lies one nucleotide off.

The source of this sequence is a female donor over 55 with stage I lung adenocarcinoma. Recombination linked TRBV6-5 to TRBJ1-2; the central 7 bases match TRBD1. This specimen was peripheral blood, taken before any cancer treatment. The CDR3 is CASSYDDRVGGYTF. The nucleotide sequence is TGTGCCAGCAGTTACGATGACAGGGTGGGCGGCTACACCTTC.